These 16 T cell receptor beta chains came from one sample sequenced in a study of response to subunit inactivated influenza vaccine. TCRdb analysed the RT-PCR reads with MiXCR anew, one entry per CDR3 protein. The sample includes about 480,000 distinct CDR3 sequences, 10% to 15% of them seen just once. The sample was PBMCs from blood, taken around seven weeks after vaccination. The receptor source for this set is a man aged 50 to 60 who received an inactivated influenza vaccine.

This clonotype appeared many times. The chain links TRBV5-1 to TRBJ2-1; the match to TRBD1 covers 8 bases. This CDR3 is built from 13 residues. V was pared by 4 bases and J by 8 bases, with 5 bases of the junction left unmatched. Germline-derived CDR1 and CDR2 are SGHRS and YFSETQ. CDR3 bases: TGCGCCAGCAGCCCAGGGGGCTCCGATGAGCAGTTCTTC. Its translation: CASSPGGSDEQFF. Filled out from reference TRBV5-1 and TRBJ2-1, the complete variable domain reads KAGVTQTPRYLIKTRGQQVTLSCSPISGHRSVSWYQQTPGQGLQFLFEYFSETQRNKGNFPGRFSGRQFSNSRSEMNVSTLELGDSALYLCASSPGGSDEQFFGPGTRLTVL.

The rearrangement joins TRBV6-6 to TRBJ2-5, with D possibly being TRBD2 (6 bases). Germline lookup yields CDR1 MNHNY and CDR2 SVGAGI (reference sequence). The CDR3 spans 12 residues. Trimming took 7 bases from V and 3 from J, leaving 9 bases between them. The CDR3 loop reads CASTGGEETQYF. The CDR3 DNA sequence: TGTGCCAGCACGGGCGGGGAAGAGACCCAGTACTTC.

The sample holds a few counts of this clonotype. J is TRBJ2-5 and V is TRBV14; D not certain. The germline V and J ends were trimmed by 1 base and 5 bases, with 14 bases remaining between them. CDR1 and CDR2 (germline): SGHDN, FVKESK. The CDR3 runs to 15 residues. In DNA, the CDR3 is TGTGCCAGCAGCCAAGTACGCGGCTATGGGGAGACCCAGTACTTC. Translating gives CASSQVRGYGETQYF.

This clonotype was seen a few times. The chain recombines TRBV20-1 with TRBJ1-5, with 8 bases that match TRBD1. This CDR3 comprises 15 residues. The J segment lost 5 bases and the V segment lost 6 bases, leaving 12 bases of the junction unmatched. Germline V gene lookup returns CDR1 DFQATT and CDR2 SNEGSKA (reference sequence). The CDR3 sequence is CSASPPRTGYQPQHF. The CDR3 DNA reads as TGCAGTGCATCTCCCCCTAGGACAGGGTATCAGCCCCAGCATTTT.

At least ten counts were recorded for this clonotype. The chain has TRBV12-3 or TRBV12-4 and TRBJ1-5; possible D gene TRBD1, 6 bases. This CDR3 contains 15 residues. V was cut by 6 bases and J by 3 bases, with 15 bases left in between. The CDR3 spells CASSRGGPNNQPQHF. CDR3 in DNA: TGTGCCAGCAGCCGGGGGGGGCCGAACAATCAGCCCCAGCATTTT.

DNA for the CDR3: TGCAGTGCTAGATCCGGACAGGGAGATCGAGAGACCCAGTACTTC. This translates into CSARSGQGDRETQYF. This chain joins TRBV20-1 and TRBJ2-5; 8 bases agree with TRBD1. The V and J ends lost 2 bases and 4 bases, in that order; junction bases with no gene match: 9. CDR3 length equals 15 residues. Germline V gene data show CDR1 as DFQATT and CDR2 as SNEGSKA (reference sequence).

This clonotype was seen a few times. The V gene is TRBV2, the J gene TRBJ2-3; 8 nucleotides align to TRBD1. V lost 2 bases to trimming and J lost 6 bases; unmatched junction nucleotides: 16. The germline CDR1 and CDR2 sequences are SNHLY and FYNNEI. The CDR3 extends over 18 amino acids. The CDR3: CASSEPQLTGVGLDTQYF. DNA for the CDR3: TGTGCCAGCAGTGAACCACAACTGACAGGGGTTGGTCTGGATACGCAGTATTTT. The full variable domain, in which reference TRBV2 and TRBJ2-3 provide the parts outside the CDR3, is EPEVTQTPSHQVTQMGQEVILRCVPISNHLYFYWYRQILGQKVEFLVSFYNNEISEKSEIFDDQFSVERPDGSNFTLKIRSTKLEDSAMYFCASSEPQLTGVGLDTQYFGPGTRLTVL.

The V and J genes are TRBV7-8 and TRBJ2-2, with 11 bases matching TRBD1. With V trimmed by 5 bases and J by 2 bases, 4 bases remained unmatched. The germline CDR1 and CDR2 sequences are SGHVS and FQNEAQ. CDR3 length: 16 amino acids. The CDR3 loop is CASSARTGGNTGELFF. For the CDR3, the DNA is TGTGCCAGCAGCGCGCGGACAGGGGGCAACACCGGGGAGCTGTTTTTT.

Only a few counts were recorded for this clonotype. V is TRBV10-3 and J is TRBJ2-5; 14 bases align to TRBD2. Germline V gives CDR1 ENHRY, CDR2 SYGVKD. The V gene end was trimmed by 8 bases and the J gene end by 5 bases; junction bases not matched to a gene: 10. This CDR3 is 16 amino acids long. In DNA form, the CDR3 reads TGTGCCATCGGGATGGGACTAGCGGGAGCGGGGGAGACCCAGTACTTC. The encoded protein is CAIGMGLAGAGETQYF.

The chain couples TRBV4-1 to TRBJ2-7; 8 bases align to TRBD1. CDR3 size: 15 residues. J was trimmed by 4 bases and V by 0 bases; bases with no gene match: 5. Germline V gene data show CDR1 as MGHRA and CDR2 as YSYEKL. CDR3 sequence (DNA): TGCGCCAGCAGCCAAGAACGGACAGGGCCTTACGAGCAGTACTTC. This encodes CASSQERTGPYEQYF.

This clonotype was seen ten or more times. This rearrangement joins TRBV12-3 or TRBV12-4 to TRBJ2-1, with D tentatively TRBD2 (6 bases). V was shortened by 8 bases and J by 8 bases, with 16 bases between the two germline ends. This CDR3 contains 13 residues. Here the CDR3 reads CASSQGGGDEQFF. The DNA of the CDR3 is TGTGCCAGCTCGCAGGGAGGAGGCGATGAGCAGTTCTTC.

The chain couples TRBV29-1 to TRBJ2-1; 7 nucleotides match TRBD1. V lost 7 bases and J lost 3; bases outside the gene matches: 12. The CDR3 has 15 amino acids. CDR1 and CDR2 (germline): SQVTM, ANQGSEA. DNA of the CDR3: TGCAGCGCCCTCCTAGGGCAGGGGGACTACAATGAGCAGTTCTTC. Its translation is CSALLGQGDYNEQFF.

There are a few counts of this clonotype. The rearrangement links TRBV24-1 to TRBJ2-3, with D possibly TRBD1 on 6 matching bases. Trimming cost V 4 bases and J 2 bases, with 12 bases left between them. The CDR3 is made up of 15 amino acids. Germline CDR1 is KGHDR and CDR2 is SFDVKD. The CDR3 loop is CATSENRAVTDTQYF. CDR3 DNA sequence: TGTGCCACCAGTGAGAACAGGGCGGTCACAGATACGCAGTATTTT.

The rearrangement links TRBV3-1 to TRBJ2-7; 8 bases fit TRBD1. CDR3 length: 15 amino acids. J gave up 9 bases and V 3 bases, and 13 bases lay outside the gene matches. The germline gives CDR1 LGHDT, CDR2 YNNKEL (reference sequence). The CDR3 DNA reads as TGTGCCAGCAGCCAGAGAGGACAGGGCGAGAAGGGGCAGTACTTC. Protein product: CASSQRGQGEKGQYF.

The genes are TRBV21-1 and TRBJ2-1; the tabulated D call, TRBD2, remains unverified against the DNA. TRBV21-1 is a recognized pseudogene. The length of the CDR3 is 17 residues. The CDR3 sequence: CASSTSGRRHSYNEQFF. CDR3 coding DNA: TGTGCCAGCAGCACTAGCGGGAGAAGACACTCCTACAATGAGCAGTTCTTC.

V usage is TRBV15 and J usage is TRBJ1-4, with D maybe TRBD1 (6 bases). CDR3 size: 14 residues. Germline CDR1 and CDR2: LNHNV and YYDKDF (reference sequence). Trimming pared 3 bases from V and 4 bases from J, leaving 9 bases between. CDR3 DNA: TGTGCCACCAGCAGTCAGGGGAATAATGAAAAACTGTTTTTT. This gives the protein CATSSQGNNEKLFF.